This entry features one T cell receptor beta chain sequence. The data were obtained in a study of blood T cell repertoires in COVID-19. About the study: COVID-19 samples from acute and convalescent phases originated in the United States, Italy and Spain. The cDNA or gDNA used as material had been derived from T cells, B-cell-depleted T cells, or PBMCs.

The V end lost 4 bases, the J end lost 3 bases, and 7 bases lay between the germline ends. CDR3 size: 14 residues. The germline V gene has CDR1 SEHNR and CDR2 FQNEAQ (reference sequence). Methods used by the authors: Amplifying reference gene primers gave estimates of nucleated cell counts. The repertoire was sequenced with immunoSEQ multiplex PCR; TCRdb's copy has only in-frame clones and lacks some. V, J and clone size are taken as reported in that table, and D and trimming were inferred from the DNA itself. The sample includes 75,000 to 95,000 clones, roughly 90% seen only once; the top ten take approximately 4.2%.

Sequencing used peripheral blood. This TCR was sampled from a man aged 45-65 years with active COVID-19. The rearrangement links TRBV7-9 to TRBJ1-6; no definite D call. DNA for the CDR3: TGTGCCAGCAGCTCCCCGGGCTATAATTCACCCCTCCACTTT. Translation gives CASSSPGYNSPLHF.